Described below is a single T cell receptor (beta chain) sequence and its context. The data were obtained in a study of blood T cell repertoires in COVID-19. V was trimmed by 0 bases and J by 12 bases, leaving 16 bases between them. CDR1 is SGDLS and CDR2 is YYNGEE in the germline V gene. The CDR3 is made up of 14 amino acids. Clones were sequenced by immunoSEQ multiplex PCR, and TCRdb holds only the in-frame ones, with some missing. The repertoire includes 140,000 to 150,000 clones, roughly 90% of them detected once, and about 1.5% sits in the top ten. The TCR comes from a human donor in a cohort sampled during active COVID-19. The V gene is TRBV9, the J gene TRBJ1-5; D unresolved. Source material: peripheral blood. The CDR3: CASSVAPLSQVQHF. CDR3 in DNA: TGTGCCAGCAGCGTAGCCCCCCTATCTCAGGTCCAGCATTTT.